This TCR beta chain was obtained from a study of cytomegalovirus exposure and HLA in healthy donors. It was with 60 Vbeta and 13 Jbeta primers that the PCR ran. Measured with immunoSEQ multiplex PCR; TCRdb has only the in-frame clones, and not every one. The profile shows about 170,000 clones, 75% to 85% of them singletons. Overall study results and limits: It was taken for granted in presence/absence analyses that sequencing depth across donors was roughly uniform. Association of some 18,000 TCR beta sequences with HLA alleles was found at 0.05 false discovery rate in a later analysis.

This clone was recorded only once. Antigen unknown. The V gene's germline CDR1 is SGDLS and CDR2 YYNGEE. CDR3 size: 15 residues. Germline trimming cut 0 bases from V and 4 bases from J; bases unmatched to any gene: 5. The sequence derives from a woman between 18 and 30 years old in good health and CMV-seropositive. The chain links TRBV9 to TRBJ2-7; 9 bases fit TRBD2. The material sequenced was PBMCs. The chain's CDR3 is CASSVGGGGGYEQYF. CDR3 nucleotides: TGTGCCAGCAGCGTAGGTGGCGGGGGGGGATACGAGCAGTACTTC.